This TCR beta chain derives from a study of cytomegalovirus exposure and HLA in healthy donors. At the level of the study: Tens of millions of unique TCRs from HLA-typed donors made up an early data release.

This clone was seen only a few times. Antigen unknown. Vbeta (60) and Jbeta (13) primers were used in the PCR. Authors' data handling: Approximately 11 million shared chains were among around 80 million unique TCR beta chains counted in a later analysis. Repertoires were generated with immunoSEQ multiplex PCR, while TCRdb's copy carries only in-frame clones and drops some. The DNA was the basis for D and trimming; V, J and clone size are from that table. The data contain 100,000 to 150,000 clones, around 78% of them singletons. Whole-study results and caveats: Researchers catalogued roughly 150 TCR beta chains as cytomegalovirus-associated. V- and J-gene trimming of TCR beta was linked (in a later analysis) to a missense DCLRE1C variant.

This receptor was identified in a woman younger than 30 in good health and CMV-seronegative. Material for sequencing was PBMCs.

The CDR3 DNA reads as TGTGCCAGCAGCTTAGACAGGGGATACGAGCAGTACTTC. As protein: CASSLDRGYEQYF. This chain links TRBV7-2 with TRBJ2-7, with TRBD1 matching 7 bases. Germline V gene data show CDR1 as SGHTA and CDR2 as FQGNSA. The CDR3 consists of 13 residues. The V segment lost 1 base and the J segment 4 bases; nucleotides outside the gene matches: 1.